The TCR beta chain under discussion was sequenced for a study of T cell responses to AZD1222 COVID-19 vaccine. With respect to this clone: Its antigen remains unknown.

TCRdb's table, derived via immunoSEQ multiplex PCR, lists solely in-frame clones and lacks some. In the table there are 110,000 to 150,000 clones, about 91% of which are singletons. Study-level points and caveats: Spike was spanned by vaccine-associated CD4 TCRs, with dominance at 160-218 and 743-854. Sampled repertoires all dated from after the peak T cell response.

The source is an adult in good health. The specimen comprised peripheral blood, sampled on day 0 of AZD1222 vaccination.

The CDR3 region has the DNA TGTGCCAGCAGCTCGGGACTAGCGCCAGATACGCAGTATTTT. As protein: CASSSGLAPDTQYF. This rearrangement joins TRBV7-3 to TRBJ2-3; 10 bases are a match to TRBD2. V was pared by 4 bases and J by 4 bases, with 2 bases of the junction left unmatched. There are 14 residues in the CDR3. Per germline, CDR1 SGHTA and CDR2 FQGTGA.